Below, 26 T cell receptor beta chains from the same sample are listed, as sequenced in a study of blood T cell repertoires in COVID-19 (dated by TCRdb to 2020 to 2022). The library was made by the immunoSEQ multiplex PCR assay. TCRdb provides this immuneACCESS table in a form limited to in-frame rearrangements. Some clones are lacking; in checked studies, under half of them reflect an unresolved V gene, and why the rest are absent is not known. The sample contains around 260,000 clones, roughly 90% of them found a single time. The ten most abundant clones make up approximately 0.84% of the sample. The sample was peripheral blood. The source of these receptors is a man between 25 and 39 years old with acute or convalescent COVID-19.

V gene TRBV25-1 combines with J gene TRBJ2-5; 7 bases are a match to TRBD1. The germline V gene encodes CDR1 MGHDK and CDR2 SYGVNS. Trimming at V came to 6 bases and at J to 13 bases, leaving 8 bases not matched to a gene. CDR3 size: 11 residues. This CDR3 is CASSLGQNRYF. DNA of the CDR3: TGTGCCAGCAGCCTGGGACAGAACCGGTACTTC.

This chain links TRBV6-5 with TRBJ1-4; perhaps TRBD1 as D (6 bases). The CDR3 loop spans 14 amino acids. Per germline, CDR1 MNHEY and CDR2 SVGAGI. With 5 bases removed from V and 4 bases from J, the gap between germline ends came to 11 bases. CDR3 DNA sequence: TGTGCCAGCAGTCTCCGGGACAATAATGAAAAACTGTTTTTT. This gives the protein CASSLRDNNEKLFF.

This clone came up a few times. This chain joins TRBV27 and TRBJ1-1; no definite D call. Trimming pared 3 bases from V and 1 base from J, leaving 6 bases between. The CDR3 spans 13 residues. Germline loops: CDR1 MNHEY, CDR2 SMNVEV (reference sequence). CDR3 protein: CASSFAENTEAFF. The CDR3 region has the DNA TGTGCCAGCAGTTTCGCAGAGAACACTGAAGCTTTCTTT.

The chain carries TRBV7-8 and TRBJ2-7; TRBD1 matches 11 bases. The CDR3 runs 13 residues. The V segment lost 7 bases and the J segment 6 bases; nucleotides outside the gene matches: 5. CDR1 and CDR2 from the germline V gene are SGHVS and FQNEAQ. The CDR3 protein is CASNGDRGGEQYF. CDR3 bases: TGTGCCAGCAACGGGGACAGGGGGGGCGAGCAGTACTTC.

Comment on this clone: One end of the junction fails to match germline, which may point to a read error. Here the CDR3 DNA reads TGTGCCACTAGTGGGGTAGCGGGAGTTCGTGAGCAGTTCTTC. Its translation: CATSGVAGVREQFF. V usage is TRBV24-1 and J usage is TRBJ2-1; 9 nucleotides align to TRBD2. Germline CDR1 reads KGHDR; CDR2 reads SFDVKD. This CDR3 is 14 amino acids long.

The rearrangement joins TRBV6-5 to TRBJ1-2; 7 bases are a match to TRBD1. This CDR3 comprises 16 residues. The junction had 12 bases not matched to a gene; V was cut back by 0 bases and J by 8 bases. Germline CDR1 reads MNHEY; CDR2 reads SVGAGI. The CDR3 loop is CASSYSRGQHAGGYTF. The CDR3 DNA reads TGTGCCAGCAGTTACTCAAGGGGACAGCACGCGGGAGGCTACACCTTC.

This clone turned up a few times. The chain joins TRBV6-1 to TRBJ1-1; D gene unclear. This CDR3 is 14 amino acids long. In germline, CDR1 is MNHNS, CDR2 SASEGT. Trimming cost V 0 bases and J 4 bases, with 9 bases left between them. CDR3 in DNA: TGTGCCAGCAGTGAAGCGAGCCCCTCCACTGAAGCTTTCTTT. Residues: CASSEASPSTEAFF.

The chain couples TRBV5-5 to TRBJ1-2, with D possibly matching TRBD1 (5 bases). Germline V gene data show CDR1 as SGHKS and CDR2 as YYEKEE (reference sequence). V gave up 1 base and J gave up 4 bases, with 14 bases separating them. The CDR3 sequence is 15 residues long. The DNA of the CDR3 is TGTGCCAGCAGCTTGAGGGGTGTGCAGGGCTATGGCTACACCTTC. The encoded protein is CASSLRGVQGYGYTF.

This clone was recorded once. The chain carries TRBV4-2 and TRBJ1-2, with TRBD1 matching over 9 bases. Germline trimming cut 1 base from V and 14 bases from J; bases unmatched to any gene: 8. The CDR3 is 13 amino acids. Germline V gene sequence: CDR1 LGHNA, CDR2 YNFKEQ. CDR3 DNA sequence: TGTGCCAGCAGCCAAGTGGGACAGGGAGGTTATACCTTC. Its translation is CASSQVGQGGYTF.

Comment on this clone: This sample also contains other DNA sequences that code for the same CDR3. The chain links TRBV19 to TRBJ1-2; no firm D call. CDR1 and CDR2 (germline): LNHDA, SQIVND (reference sequence). This CDR3 is 13 amino acids long. The germline V and J ends were trimmed by 3 bases and 4 bases, with 9 bases remaining between them. CDR3 protein: CASSISRSYGYTF. CDR3 DNA sequence: TGTGCCAGTAGTATTTCGAGAAGCTATGGCTACACCTTC.

This chain joins TRBV13 and TRBJ1-2; D is perhaps TRBD1 (6 bases). The germline V and J ends were trimmed by 6 bases and 5 bases, with 19 bases remaining between them. This CDR3 spans 15 amino acids. In germline, CDR1 is PRHDT, CDR2 FYEKMQ (reference sequence). The CDR3 protein is CASRPAGAPGYGYTF. The DNA for the CDR3 is TGTGCCAGCAGGCCGGCAGGGGCGCCGGGATATGGCTACACCTTC.

The CDR3 DNA follows: TGTGCCAGCAGCCGAGGAGACGGACAATATGGCTACACCTTC. It specifies CASSRGDGQYGYTF. J is TRBJ1-2 and V is TRBV3-1 (or the pseudogene TRBV3-2); weak D call: TRBD1 (5 bases). Looked up from germline, CDR1 is LGHDT and CDR2 is YNNKEL (reference sequence). The V end lost 4 bases, the J end lost 5 bases, and 14 bases lay between the germline ends. The CDR3 length is 14 residues.

The chain's CDR3 is CASSPGQGAGGELFF. CDR3 sequence (DNA): TGTGCCAGCTCCCCGGGACAGGGGGCGGGGGGGGAGCTGTTTTTT. The genes are TRBV4-2 and TRBJ2-2; TRBD1 aligns across 12 bases. Germline trimming cut 8 bases from V and 8 bases from J; bases unmatched to any gene: 9. This CDR3 contains 15 residues. Germline V gives CDR1 LGHNA, CDR2 YNFKEQ.

The gene calls are TRBV30 and TRBJ2-7; 9 bases map to TRBD1. J lost 2 bases, V lost 2 bases, and 4 bases had no gene match. Germline V gene sequence: CDR1 GTSNPN, CDR2 SVGIG (reference sequence). The CDR3 extends over 14 amino acids. The CDR3 DNA sequence: TGTGCCTGGAGTCGGACAGGGGTTACCTACGAGCAGTACTTC. This gives the protein CAWSRTGVTYEQYF.

The chain links TRBV6-1 to TRBJ2-2; TRBD1 might be the D (5 bases). V lost 2 bases and J lost 6, with 7 bases in between. The CDR3 length is 13 residues. The germline gives CDR1 MNHNS, CDR2 SASEGT. CDR3 DNA: TGTGCCAGCAGTGAACGCAGGGCCGGGGAGCTGTTTTTT. Protein product: CASSERRAGELFF.

V gene TRBV5-1 combines with J gene TRBJ1-1; D possibly corresponds to TRBD1 (5 bases). With 0 bases removed from V and 1 base from J, the gap between germline ends came to 10 bases. Germline loops: CDR1 SGHRS, CDR2 YFSETQ. The CDR3 contains 15 residues. CDR3: CASSLVVGPNTEAFF. As DNA, the CDR3 is TGCGCCAGCAGCTTGGTAGTGGGGCCGAACACTGAAGCTTTCTTT.

V is TRBV5-1 and J is TRBJ2-2; D unclear. V was shortened by 0 bases and J by 4 bases, with 13 bases between the two germline ends. CDR3 length: 16 residues. Germline V lookup: CDR1 SGHRS, CDR2 YFSETQ. The CDR3 loop reads CASSLGSSTGTGELFF. In DNA form, the CDR3 reads TGCGCCAGCAGCTTGGGGTCCTCGACGGGCACCGGGGAGCTGTTTTTT.

V usage is TRBV5-1 and J usage is TRBJ2-7; 9 bases are shared with TRBD2. Trimming cost V 5 bases and J 0 bases; bases outside gene matches: 3. Germline V gene lookup returns CDR1 SGHRS and CDR2 YFSETQ. The CDR3 is made up of 14 amino acids. For the CDR3, the DNA is TGCGCCAGCAGGCGGGAGGGGGGCTCCTACGAGCAGTACTTC. It encodes CASRREGGSYEQYF.

The chain combines TRBV28 with TRBJ1-1; 7 bases align to TRBD1. Germline V lookup: CDR1 MDHEN, CDR2 SYDVKM. V trimming: 3 bases; J trimming: 5 bases; junction bases outside the gene matches: 3. This CDR3 comprises 13 residues. The CDR3 here is CASSFQGETEAFF. DNA for the CDR3: TGTGCCAGCAGTTTTCAGGGGGAAACTGAAGCTTTCTTT.

This clone was observed at least ten times. Other nucleotide sequences in the sample specify the same CDR3. The V gene is TRBV6-2 or TRBV6-3, the J gene TRBJ2-5, with D possibly TRBD1 on 6 matching bases. Germline loops: CDR1 MNHEY, CDR2 SVGEGT. The CDR3 covers 12 residues. The V and J ends lost 5 bases and 3 bases respectively, with 7 bases between them. This CDR3 is CASSPGEETQYF. The CDR3 nucleotides are TGTGCCAGCAGTCCAGGGGAAGAGACCCAGTACTTC.

The chain recombines TRBV7-8 with TRBJ1-3; 8 nucleotides line up with TRBD1. Germline V CDR1 and CDR2: SGHVS, FQNEAQ. The CDR3 totals 17 residues. J gave up 0 bases and V 1 base, and 5 bases lay outside the gene matches. The CDR3 DNA follows: TGTGCCAGCAGCTTAGAACCAGGGGGCTTCTCTGGAAACACCATATATTTT. It encodes CASSLEPGGFSGNTIYF.

This clone has a single count. This chain uses TRBV4-2 with TRBJ2-2, with a weak D call TRBD2 (7 bases). The V end was cut by 1 base, the J end by 6 bases, with 18 bases between. CDR3 size: 17 residues. Germline V gene data show CDR1 as LGHNA and CDR2 as YNFKEQ. CDR3 region: CASSQVGRGSNAGELFF. CDR3 coding DNA: TGTGCCAGCAGCCAAGTAGGGAGGGGGAGTAACGCCGGGGAGCTGTTTTTT.

The rearrangement uses TRBV27 and TRBJ2-1; 10 bases map to TRBD2. CDR1 MNHEY and CDR2 SMNVEV come from the germline V gene (reference sequence). The CDR3 loop spans 16 amino acids. Trimming took 4 bases from V and 9 from J; bases not matched to a gene: 12. Here the CDR3 reads CASSSLALAGAAEQFF. The CDR3 DNA is TGTGCCAGCAGTTCACTAGCGCTAGCGGGAGCAGCTGAGCAGTTCTTC.

This chain uses TRBV28 with TRBJ1-2, with D tentatively TRBD1 (5 bases). The CDR3 totals 13 residues. Trimming stripped 6 bases from V and 3 bases from J, with 11 bases between. CDR1 and CDR2 (germline): MDHEN, SYDVKM. CDR3 bases: TGTGCCAGCAGGGTCGACAGTCACTATGGCTACACCTTC. This translates into CASRVDSHYGYTF.

The chain links TRBV18 to TRBJ1-4; D perhaps matches TRBD1 (5 bases). The CDR3 loop spans 17 amino acids. Germline CDR1 reads KGHSH; CDR2 reads LQKENI. V gave up 1 base and J gave up 0 bases, with 12 bases separating them. CDR3 in DNA: TGTGCCAGCTCACCACAGGGGATGCTTGCAACTAATGAAAAACTGTTTTTT. It yields the protein CASSPQGMLATNEKLFF.

The chain combines TRBV5-1 with TRBJ1-6; D gene unclear. V was cut by 5 bases and J by 6 bases, with 9 bases left in between. The CDR3 spans 13 residues. The V gene's germline CDR1 is SGHRS and CDR2 YFSETQ. The CDR3 loop is CASSRDFNSPLHF. For the CDR3, the DNA is TGCGCCAGCAGTAGAGACTTTAATTCACCCCTCCACTTT.